The clone carrying this T cell receptor (beta chain) was detected a few times. Looked up from germline, CDR1 is SNHLY and CDR2 is FYNNEI. V dropped 1 base and J dropped 6 bases, with 12 bases sitting between them. CDR3 length: 14 amino acids. In the authors' methods: Cell counts per sample came from amplifying reference gene primers. Assay: immunoSEQ multiplex PCR; the TCRdb copy retains only in-frame clones and omits some. That table is the source of V, J and clone size, and D and trimming were worked out from the DNA. The sample gives roughly 250,000 clones, 90% of which show up once; 3% to 4.5% is in the top ten. These data come from a study of blood T cell repertoires in COVID-19. Overall study: The samples span acute and convalescent COVID-19 from the United States, Italy and Spain.

The V call is TRBV2, the J call TRBJ1-2, with D possibly being TRBD1 (5 bases). This receptor was identified in a woman aged 40 to 55 with acute or convalescent COVID-19. The sequencing input was peripheral blood. CDR3 nucleotide sequence: TGTGCCAGCAGTGAAGAAAACGGGGGAGATGGCTACACCTTC. Amino acids: CASSEENGGDGYTF.